The 31 T cell receptor beta chains listed next were all sequenced from one sample in a study of blood T cell repertoires in COVID-19. TCRdb's table, derived via immunoSEQ multiplex PCR, lists solely in-frame clones and lacks some. This table holds 230,000 or so clones, roughly 84% found once. Sequencing was carried out using peripheral blood. These receptors all come from a man aged 50-59 years with active or convalescent COVID-19.

J is TRBJ2-3 and V is TRBV6-1, with D possibly matching TRBD1 (6 bases). The DNA end is a closer match to TRBJ1-5, so the J assignment may be wrong. Germline values: CDR1 MNHNS, CDR2 SASEGT. CDR3 size: 13 residues. This chain's CDR3 is CASSEEAGGPQHF. CDR3 DNA: TGTGCCAGCAGTGAAGAAGCGGGGGGGCCGCAGCATTTT.

The chain joins TRBV12-3 or TRBV12-4 to TRBJ1-5; D is uncertain. The CDR3 spans 12 residues. The V end lost 5 bases, the J end lost 7 bases, and 9 bases lay between the germline ends. The CDR3 here is CASSAQLQPQHF. CDR3 coding DNA: TGTGCCAGCAGTGCCCAGTTGCAGCCCCAGCATTTT.

In DNA form, the CDR3 reads TGCGCCAGCAGCTTGATGACAGCTTACGAGCAGTACTTC. As protein: CASSLMTAYEQYF. The chain combines TRBV5-1 with TRBJ2-7; D perhaps matches TRBD1 (5 bases). CDR1 is SGHRS, CDR2 YFSETQ, per germline. Trimming cost V 1 base and J 4 bases, with 9 bases left between them. The CDR3 covers 13 residues.

The chain couples TRBV11-2 to TRBJ2-5, with TRBD2 identical over 8 bases. Germline V gives CDR1 SGHAT, CDR2 FQNNGV. Trimming cost V 3 bases and J 0 bases; bases outside gene matches: 3. The CDR3 is made up of 15 amino acids. The CDR3 loop is CASSLRGGHQETQYF. The CDR3 nucleotides read TGTGCCAGCAGCTTGCGCGGGGGGCACCAAGAGACCCAGTACTTC.

The table lists this clone with a count of one. The chain employs TRBV7-2 and TRBJ1-2; D gene unclear. The V end lost 2 bases, the J end lost 7 bases, and 11 bases lay between the germline ends. This CDR3 region has 13 residues. CDR1 SGHTA and CDR2 FQGNSA come from the germline V gene. CDR3 sequence reads: CASSLRQTGGYTF. The CDR3 DNA is TGTGCCAGCAGCTTACGGCAGACTGGTGGCTACACCTTC.

The genes are TRBV5-6 and TRBJ1-1; 7 bases match TRBD1. The length of the CDR3 is 15 residues. CDR1 is SGHDT, CDR2 YYEEEE, per germline. J was trimmed by 3 bases and V by 1 base; bases with no gene match: 6. The CDR3 DNA is TGTGCCAGCAGCTTGTTAGGCCAGGGGGACACTGAAGCTTTCTTT. The encoded protein is CASSLLGQGDTEAFF. The full variable domain, rest sourced from reference TRBV5-6 and TRBJ1-1, is DAGVTQSPTHLIKTRGQQVTLRCSPKSGHDTVSWYQQALGQGPQFIFQYYEEEERQRGNFPDRFSGHQFPNYSSELNVNALLLGDSALYLCASSLLGQGDTEAFFGQGTRLTVV.

V gene TRBV27 combines with J gene TRBJ1-2; 8 bases align to TRBD1. This CDR3 is built from 12 residues. Germline CDR1 reads MNHEY; CDR2 reads SMNVEV (reference sequence). Unmatched junction bases numbered 3, after V lost 6 bases and J lost 6 bases. As DNA, the CDR3 is TGTGCCAGCAGCCCGGACAGGGATGGCTACACCTTC. This gives the protein CASSPDRDGYTF.

The genes are TRBV12-5 and TRBJ1-5; D gene uncertain. This CDR3 is built from 11 residues. Germline CDR1 is LGHNT and CDR2 is FRNRAP. V lost 6 bases and J 8 bases, leaving 8 bases between the germline ends. CDR3 DNA: TGTGCTAGTGGCCCCCCTGAGCCCCAGCATTTT. Its protein is CASGPPEPQHF.

This clone has only a few counts. The chain uses TRBV28 and TRBJ1-4; possibly TRBD1 for D (6 bases). Germline CDR1 reads MDHEN; CDR2 reads SYDVKM. Trimming pared 2 bases from V and 10 bases from J, leaving 14 bases between. This CDR3 region has 14 residues. Written as DNA, the CDR3 is TGTGCCAGCAGTTTAAGTCAGGGGTTCGGAAAACTGTTTTTT. Translating gives CASSLSQGFGKLFF. The entire variable domain, with the rest obtained from reference TRBV28 and TRBJ1-4, is as follows: DVKVTQSSRYLVKRTGEKVFLECVQDMDHENMFWYRQDPGLGLRLIYFSYDVKMKEKGDIPEGYSVSREKKERFSLILESASTNQTSMYLCASSLSQGFGKLFFGSGTQLSVL.

The chain carries TRBV12-5 and TRBJ1-1, with D maybe TRBD1 (6 bases). The length of the CDR3 is 14 residues. From germline, CDR1 is LGHNT and CDR2 FRNRAP. Between the trimmed V and J ends, which lost 0 bases and 11 bases, there was a span of 16 bases. CDR3 nucleotide sequence: TGTGCTAGTGGTTTGGTAGGGGGGGGCGGAGTTGCTTTCTTT. This encodes CASGLVGGGGVAFF.

V is TRBV5-1 and J is TRBJ1-1; 9 bases are a match to TRBD1. Germline V CDR1 and CDR2: SGHRS, YFSETQ. V shed 4 bases and J 7 bases; nucleotides not matched to a gene: 2. The CDR3 is made up of 12 amino acids. The CDR3 sequence: CASSPTGGEAFF. Here the CDR3 DNA reads TGCGCCAGCAGCCCGACAGGGGGTGAAGCTTTCTTT.

The chain combines TRBV2 with TRBJ1-1, with TRBD1 matching over 9 bases. The CDR3 sequence is 16 residues long. Trimming cost V 6 bases and J 0 bases; bases outside gene matches: 8. Germline V gives CDR1 SNHLY, CDR2 FYNNEI. Written as DNA, the CDR3 is TGTGCCAGCAGCCAAGACAGGGGGGCAATGAACACTGAAGCTTTCTTT. This sequence encodes CASSQDRGAMNTEAFF. Based on the CDR3 plus reference TRBV2 and TRBJ1-1, the full variable domain is EPEVTQTPSHQVTQMGQEVILRCVPISNHLYFYWYRQILGQKVEFLVSFYNNEISEKSEIFDDQFSVERPDGSNFTLKIRSTKLEDSAMYFCASSQDRGAMNTEAFFGQGTRLTVV.

This chain links TRBV9 with TRBJ1-3; no definite D call. Per the germline V gene, CDR1 is SGDLS and CDR2 is YYNGEE. V lost 2 bases to trimming and J lost 4 bases, with 13 bases between them. CDR3 length: 15 residues. DNA for the CDR3: TGTGCCAGCAGCGTCGGGGTCCATTCAGGAAACACCATATATTTT. It codes for CASSVGVHSGNTIYF.

The V call is TRBV4-1, the J call TRBJ1-3; 8 bases align to TRBD1. The V gene's germline CDR1 is MGHRA and CDR2 YSYEKL. After removal of 6 bases from V and 0 bases from J, the junction contained 16 bases not matched to a gene. The CDR3 has 19 amino acids. CDR3 coding DNA: TGCGCCAGCAGACGTTTGAAAGGACAGGGTGGACTCTCTGGAAACACCATATATTTT. Amino acid sequence: CASRRLKGQGGLSGNTIYF.

V is TRBV29-1 and J is TRBJ1-1; D not resolved. Germline assignment: CDR1 SQVTM and CDR2 ANQGSEA. The V end lost 5 bases, the J end lost 5 bases, and 12 bases lay between the germline ends. The CDR3 is 12 amino acids. This CDR3 is CSVRPAGTEAFF. The CDR3 bases are TGCAGCGTTCGTCCCGCGGGAACTGAAGCTTTCTTT.

J is TRBJ1-2 and V is TRBV3-1 (or the pseudogene TRBV3-2), with TRBD1 matching 7 bases. V shed 4 bases and J 7 bases; nucleotides not matched to a gene: 12. CDR3 size: 15 residues. Germline values: CDR1 LGHDT, CDR2 YNNKEL (reference sequence). CDR3 bases: TGTGCCAGCAGCCCACAGGGGATCGGTCGAGGTGGCTACACCTTC. Encoded protein: CASSPQGIGRGGYTF.

This rearrangement joins TRBV6-2 or TRBV6-3 to TRBJ1-1, with D possibly TRBD1 on 5 matching bases. Germline CDR1 reads MNHEY; CDR2 reads SVGEGT. CDR3 length equals 13 residues. V was cut by 0 bases and J by 7 bases, with 9 bases left in between. CDR3 sequence reads: CASSYSGQGEAFF. CDR3 DNA sequence: TGTGCCAGCAGTTACTCGGGCCAGGGTGAAGCTTTCTTT.

A word on this clone: One junction end disagrees with the germline gene, perhaps due to a read error. Other DNA variants within this sample encode the same CDR3. J is TRBJ2-7 and V is TRBV12-3 or TRBV12-4, with TRBD2 matching 11 bases. CDR3 length equals 13 residues. CDR3 residues: CASSLAGGYEQYF. The CDR3 DNA sequence: TGTGCCAGCAGTCTAGCGGGGGGCTACGAGCAGTACTTC.

The V gene is TRBV6-5, the J gene TRBJ2-1; 12 positions agree with TRBD1. The CDR3 is 14 residues long. CDR1 MNHEY and CDR2 SVGAGI come from the germline V gene. Unmatched junction bases numbered 12, after V lost 6 bases and J lost 15 bases. DNA for the CDR3: TGTGCCAGCAGAACGGGACAGGGGGCGTCACCCCCGTTCTTC. Residues: CASRTGQGASPPFF.

V gene TRBV5-1 combines with J gene TRBJ2-7; 9 positions match TRBD2. Per the germline V gene, CDR1 is SGHRS and CDR2 is YFSETQ. The trim removed 1 base at V and 2 bases at J, leaving 4 bases unmatched. The CDR3 spans 15 residues. In nucleotides, the CDR3 is TGCGCCAGCAGCTTGTTAGCGGGGGAGACCTACGAGCAGTACTTC. Translating gives CASSLLAGETYEQYF.

The chain uses TRBV7-9 and TRBJ1-2, with 10 bases matching TRBD1. Trimming cost V 0 bases and J 6 bases; bases outside gene matches: 4. Per germline, CDR1 SEHNR and CDR2 FQNEAQ (reference sequence). The CDR3 loop spans 15 amino acids. CDR3 residues: CASSLARGTGDGYTF. Written as DNA, the CDR3 is TGTGCCAGCAGCTTAGCCCGAGGGACAGGGGATGGCTACACCTTC.

The chain couples TRBV11-2 to TRBJ1-2, with 9 bases fitting TRBD1. Germline CDR1 and CDR2: SGHAT and FQNNGV. The CDR3 loop spans 15 amino acids. V was clipped by 4 bases and J by 2 bases; unmatched bases: 5. CDR3 DNA: TGTGCCAGCAGCTCAGGGGGACAGGGCAACTATGGCTACACCTTC. Its protein is CASSSGGQGNYGYTF.

V gene TRBV6-5 combines with J gene TRBJ1-6, with 8 bases that match TRBD1. This CDR3 is built from 16 residues. V was pared by 0 bases and J by 8 bases, with 6 bases of the junction left unmatched. CDR1 is MNHEY, CDR2 SVGAGI, per germline. The CDR3, as DNA: TGTGCCAGCAGTTACTCGAACCAGGGGGCGGATTCACCCCTCCACTTT. Translation: CASSYSNQGADSPLHF.

This clone has a single count. The chain employs TRBV6-5 and TRBJ1-2; maybe TRBD1 (6 bases). The CDR3 contains 13 residues. CDR1 and CDR2 (germline): MNHEY, SVGAGI. The germline V and J ends were trimmed by 5 bases and 3 bases, with 10 bases remaining between them. The CDR3 region is CASSRDTYYGYTF. The CDR3 DNA is TGTGCCAGCAGTCGGGACACCTACTATGGCTACACCTTC.

The table lists this clone with a count of one. V gene TRBV6-1 combines with J gene TRBJ2-5, with D perhaps TRBD2 (6 bases). The CDR3 has 13 residues. Germline V CDR1 and CDR2: MNHNS, SASEGT. V lost 3 bases to trimming and J lost 7 bases, with 12 bases between them. CDR3 bases: TGTGCCAGCAGTGACGGATTCGGGGGGACCCAGTACTTC. Translated, it gives CASSDGFGGTQYF.

The CDR3 reads CASSLTAGGPTLGYTF. For the CDR3, the DNA is TGTGCCAGCAGCCTGACTGCAGGAGGTCCGACCCTTGGCTACACCTTC. The rearrangement joins TRBV14 to TRBJ1-2, with unresolved D. This CDR3 has 16 residues. CDR1 is SGHDN, CDR2 FVKESK, per germline. The ends were cut back, 4 bases at V and 7 bases at J, with 22 bases in the middle.

The chain employs TRBV18 and TRBJ1-1; D may be TRBD1 (5 bases). The CDR3 is made up of 14 amino acids. CDR1 and CDR2 (germline): KGHSH, LQKENI. Trimming pared 1 base from V and 3 bases from J, leaving 9 bases between. CDR3 loop: CASSPQGHYTEAFF. In DNA form, the CDR3 reads TGTGCCAGCTCACCACAGGGGCACTACACTGAAGCTTTCTTT.

The chain is built from TRBV5-1 and TRBJ2-1; 9 nucleotides match TRBD2. The ends lost 1 base at V and 1 base at J; junction bases unmatched: 0. The CDR3 runs to 15 residues. CDR1 and CDR2 from the germline V gene are SGHRS and YFSETQ. CDR3 bases: TGCGCCAGCAGCTTGACTAGCGGGTCCTACAATGAGCAGTTCTTC. Amino acid sequence: CASSLTSGSYNEQFF.

The V and J genes are TRBV19 and TRBJ1-5; D not resolved. This CDR3 has 14 amino acids. The germline gives CDR1 LNHDA, CDR2 SQIVND (reference sequence). The V end was cut by 3 bases, the J end by 11 bases, with 17 bases between. In nucleotides, the CDR3 is TGTGCCAGTAGTATGAGAGGAGCCGACGGAGCCCAGCATTTT. It yields the protein CASSMRGADGAQHF.

The chain uses TRBV28 and TRBJ2-7, with TRBD2 matching over 7 bases. Germline lookup yields CDR1 MDHEN and CDR2 SYDVKM. J gave up 1 base and V 6 bases, and 9 bases lay outside the gene matches. This CDR3 is built from 15 residues. CDR3 loop: CASRGWGGNSYEQYF. CDR3 DNA sequence: TGTGCCAGCAGGGGATGGGGGGGGAATTCCTACGAGCAGTACTTC. The full variable domain, rest sourced from reference TRBV28 and TRBJ2-7, is DVKVTQSSRYLVKRTGEKVFLECVQDMDHENMFWYRQDPGLGLRLIYFSYDVKMKEKGDIPEGYSVSREKKERFSLILESASTNQTSMYLCASRGWGGNSYEQYFGPGTRLTVT.

The V gene is TRBV27, the J gene TRBJ2-7; tentatively, D is TRBD2 (5 bases). The V and J ends lost 10 bases and 0 bases respectively, with 10 bases between them. Germline-derived CDR1 and CDR2 are MNHEY and SMNVEV (reference sequence). This CDR3 region has 12 residues. The CDR3 here is CATRGVSYEQYF. The CDR3 nucleotides are TGTGCCACCCGGGGTGTCTCCTACGAGCAGTACTTC.